A single sample gave rise to the 32 T cell receptor beta chains below, sequenced in a study of T cell repertoires in cytomegalovirus infection (dated 2019 in TCRdb). These receptors have no known antigen. The instrument given in TCRdb is Illumina HiSeq 1500. TCRdb trimmed public reads at Q25 via fastp, called clones via MiXCR and kept in-frame beta chains. Entries are consolidated by CDR3 protein sequence, retaining the most common genes and DNA. The sample table holds some 940,000 distinct CDR3 sequences, of which approximately 31% were seen once. Of the sample, around an eighth is held by the ten largest clones. This sample's treatment or condition label indicates: in vitro stimulation with specific CMV peptide epitopes to enrich CMV-specific T cells. Material: cultured CD8+ T cells from PBMCs, obtained from culture after CMV antigen stimulation. The source of these receptors is a human donor in good health (CMV status not recorded). Some clones in this sample may be carry-over from other donors' samples.

This clonotype was picked up a small number of times. The chain joins TRBV10-3 to TRBJ2-2, with D perhaps matching TRBD1 or TRBD2 (5 bases each). The V end lost 9 bases, the J end lost 7 bases, and 9 bases lay between the germline ends. The CDR3 covers 11 residues. Germline CDR1 ENHRY, CDR2 SYGVKD. Here the CDR3 DNA reads TGTGCCATGGGGGTTGGCGGGGAGCTGTTTTTT. Translating it yields CAMGVGGELFF.

This clonotype has more than one count but fewer than ten. The chain joins TRBV20-1 to TRBJ2-5; maybe TRBD1 (6 bases). Germline-derived CDR1 and CDR2 are DFQATT and SNEGSKA (reference sequence). CDR3 length: 15 residues. Trimming took off 6 bases at V and 1 base at J, with 18 bases between the two ends. The CDR3 coding sequence is TGCAGTGCCAGAACCCGGAGGACAGCCCAAGAGACCCAGTACTTC. This encodes CSARTRRTAQETQYF.

This clonotype was detected only a few times. The chain employs TRBV19 and TRBJ1-1; 9 bases align to TRBD1. CDR3 length equals 13 residues. The V gene's germline CDR1 is LNHDA and CDR2 SQIVND (reference sequence). Trimming cost V 5 bases and J 9 bases; bases outside gene matches: 7. The DNA for the CDR3 is TGTGCCAGTAGTTTACAGGGGGCGAGCAAAGCTTTCTTT. It is translated as CASSLQGASKAFF.

This clonotype was counted at least ten times. The chain recombines TRBV7-2 with TRBJ2-1, with D hard to call. Germline assignment: CDR1 SGHTA and CDR2 FQGNSA. Trimming stripped 1 base from V and 7 bases from J, with 14 bases between. CDR3 length equals 15 residues. The chain's CDR3 is CASSLEYPRNNEQFF. The DNA of the CDR3 is TGTGCCAGCAGCTTAGAATACCCTCGTAATAATGAGCAGTTCTTC.

This clonotype has at least ten counts. V gene TRBV7-9 combines with J gene TRBJ2-1, with D possibly matching TRBD2 (5 bases). The length of the CDR3 is 14 residues. The V end lost 2 bases, the J end lost 5 bases, and 10 bases lay between the germline ends. Looked up from germline, CDR1 is SEHNR and CDR2 is FQNEAQ (reference sequence). The CDR3 protein is CASSLYTADNEQFF. The CDR3 coding sequence is TGTGCCAGCAGCTTATATACAGCGGACAATGAGCAGTTCTTC. Supplemented by reference TRBV7-9 and TRBJ2-1, the full variable domain reads DTGVSQNPRHKITKRGQNVTFRCDPISEHNRLYWYRQTLGQGPEFLTYFQNEAQLEKSRLLSDRFSAERPKGSFSTLEIQRTEQGDSAMYLCASSLYTADNEQFFGPGTRLTVL.

The rearrangement links TRBV27 to TRBJ2-5; D is uncertain. Trimming pared 2 bases from V and 0 bases from J, leaving 10 bases between. The CDR3 extends over 15 amino acids. CDR1 is MNHEY and CDR2 is SMNVEV in the germline V gene (reference sequence). CDR3 nucleotides: TGTGCCAGCAGTTTACTACCACGGGACCAAGAGACCCAGTACTTC. This encodes CASSLLPRDQETQYF.

This clonotype was seen more than once but under ten times. The rearrangement links TRBV19 to TRBJ2-3; no reliable D call. Germline lookup yields CDR1 LNHDA and CDR2 SQIVND (reference sequence). V dropped 9 bases and J dropped 2 bases, with 12 bases sitting between them. The CDR3 is 13 residues long. The CDR3 loop reads CARSDLPTDTQYF. In DNA form, the CDR3 reads TGTGCCAGGTCCGACTTGCCCACAGATACGCAGTATTTT.

This clonotype appeared many times. V usage is TRBV7-2 and J usage is TRBJ2-7, with 10 bases matching TRBD2. Germline values: CDR1 SGHTA, CDR2 FQGNSA. V gave up 2 bases and J gave up 7 bases; unmatched junction bases: 11. The CDR3 length is 16 residues. The CDR3 coding sequence is TGTGCCAGCAGCTTACGGTTTGCTAGCGGGGGAATGGAGCAGTACTTC. This translates into CASSLRFASGGMEQYF.

Many counts were recorded for this clonotype. The chain uses TRBV6-1 and TRBJ1-1; 9 nucleotides match TRBD1. Unmatched junction bases numbered 8, after V lost 6 bases and J lost 0 bases. Germline assignment: CDR1 MNHNS and CDR2 SASEGT. The CDR3 runs to 16 residues. This CDR3 is CASRPGTGFMNTEAFF. DNA of the CDR3: TGTGCCAGCAGGCCTGGGACAGGGTTCATGAACACTGAAGCTTTCTTT.

The V gene is TRBV4-1, the J gene TRBJ1-5; tentatively, D is TRBD1 (5 bases). V lost 4 bases, J lost 0 bases, and 19 bases lay in between. CDR1 and CDR2 (germline): MGHRA, YSYEKL. CDR3 length: 18 residues. The CDR3 bases are TGCGCCAGCAGCCTACAACCCCAGGGAGTAGATAGCAATCAGCCCCAGCATTTT. Residues: CASSLQPQGVDSNQPQHF.

This clonotype showed up just a few times. For the CDR3, the DNA is TGCGCCAGCAGCCAAGTAACCCCAACTAATGAAAAACTGTTTTTT. Translated, it gives CASSQVTPTNEKLFF. The V gene is TRBV4-3, the J gene TRBJ1-4; D uncertain. The CDR3 is 15 amino acids. Trimming took off 1 base at V and 0 bases at J, with 6 bases between the two ends. Germline CDR1 reads LGHNA; CDR2 reads YSLEER.

This clonotype was counted a few times. The chain has TRBV20-1 and TRBJ2-1; the D is unclear. V was shortened by 1 base and J by 8 bases, with 12 bases between the two germline ends. CDR3 length: 13 residues. Germline V gene data show CDR1 as DFQATT and CDR2 as SNEGSKA (reference sequence). The CDR3 loop reads CSARGKRADEQFF. For the CDR3, the DNA is TGCAGTGCTAGAGGTAAAAGGGCCGATGAGCAGTTCTTC.

This clonotype has a handful of counts. This chain connects TRBV7-2 to TRBJ1-6; D ambiguous. This CDR3 region has 14 residues. V gave up 4 bases and J gave up 6 bases, with 10 bases separating them. Germline CDR1 is SGHTA and CDR2 is FQGNSA. The CDR3, as DNA: TGTGCCAGCAGCTCGAGATGGCCTAATTCACCCCTCCACTTT. Translation gives CASSSRWPNSPLHF.

This clonotype was recorded a few times. This chain joins TRBV19 and TRBJ2-3, with D unresolved. Germline CDR1 LNHDA, CDR2 SQIVND (reference sequence). V lost 8 bases and J lost 0, with 15 bases in between. The CDR3 is 15 amino acids. CDR3 nucleotides: TGTGCCAGTGGTAACAGTATATCTAGCACAGATACGCAGTATTTT. Its protein is CASGNSISSTDTQYF.

The table lists this clonotype with a few counts. This chain connects TRBV10-3 to TRBJ1-2; D is possibly TRBD1 (5 bases). Trimming cost V 6 bases and J 6 bases, with 17 bases left between them. In germline, CDR1 is ENHRY, CDR2 SYGVKD. The CDR3 runs 14 residues. CDR3 nucleotide sequence: TGTGCCATCAGCGATCTCCCGGGGCCGGATGGCTACACCTTC. Its translation is CAISDLPGPDGYTF.

This clonotype was detected only a few times. The chain employs TRBV4-3 and TRBJ2-3, with TRBD1 as a possible D gene (5 bases). Germline-derived CDR1 and CDR2 are LGHNA and YSLEER. The V end lost 3 bases, the J end lost 2 bases, and 9 bases lay between the germline ends. There are 14 residues in the CDR3. CDR3 sequence (DNA): TGCGCCAGCAGCCAGGGGCGTTACACAGATACGCAGTATTTT. Protein product: CASSQGRYTDTQYF.

This clonotype showed up just a few times. The gene calls are TRBV7-6 and TRBJ1-3, with a possible D match to TRBD1 (5 bases). The V and J ends lost 7 bases and 0 bases respectively, with 16 bases between them. The germline V gene has CDR1 SGHVS and CDR2 FNYEAQ. CDR3 size: 16 residues. The CDR3 loop reads CASIEAGARSGNTIYF. The CDR3 DNA sequence: TGTGCCAGCATCGAAGCCGGGGCGCGCTCTGGAAACACCATATATTTT.

This clonotype was picked up a small number of times. The chain links TRBV6-7 to TRBJ1-3, with 7 bases identical to TRBD1. TRBV6-7 is an ORF; its function is uncertain. V shed 4 bases and J 4 bases; nucleotides not matched to a gene: 13. This CDR3 region has 17 residues. This CDR3 is CASSSRDRESLGNTIYF. CDR3 nucleotide sequence: TGTGCCAGCAGTTCCCGGGACAGAGAGTCCCTGGGAAACACCATATATTTT.

The chain couples TRBV6-6 to TRBJ1-1; D is uncertain. CDR3 length: 10 amino acids. Germline loops: CDR1 MNHNY, CDR2 SVGAGI (reference sequence). The V end was cut by 7 bases, the J end by 8 bases, with 8 bases between. CDR3 protein: CASIGREAFF. DNA for the CDR3: TGTGCCAGCATTGGGAGGGAAGCTTTCTTT.

This clonotype turned up a few times. V usage is TRBV7-9 and J usage is TRBJ1-6; perhaps TRBD1 as D (6 bases). Between the trimmed V and J ends, which lost 6 bases and 3 bases, there was a span of 12 bases. Germline lookup yields CDR1 SEHNR and CDR2 FQNEAQ (reference sequence). This CDR3 spans 15 amino acids. CDR3 sequence: CASRHRDNYNSPLHF. The CDR3 coding sequence is TGTGCCAGCAGGCACCGGGACAACTATAATTCACCCCTCCACTTT.

The J gene is TRBJ2-7, the V gene TRBV6-2 or TRBV6-3, with D possibly being TRBD1 (6 bases). The CDR3 has 15 residues. Germline V gives CDR1 MNHEY, CDR2 SVGEGT. The V end lost 4 bases, the J end lost 2 bases, and 15 bases lay between the germline ends. CDR3 residues: CASSWNRDKTYEQYF. The CDR3 coding sequence is TGTGCCAGCAGTTGGAACCGGGACAAGACCTACGAGCAGTACTTC.

The chain links TRBV6-1 to TRBJ2-7, with D unclear. The CDR3 totals 11 residues. Germline V gene data show CDR1 as MNHNS and CDR2 as SASEGT. V lost 8 bases to trimming and J lost 12 bases, with 17 bases between them. The CDR3 DNA sequence: TGTGCCAGCGCCTGGAACCGCCTTTTGTACGTC. This sequence encodes CASAWNRLLYV.

This rearrangement joins TRBV19 to TRBJ1-2, with 8 bases fitting TRBD1. In germline, CDR1 is LNHDA, CDR2 SQIVND (reference sequence). CDR3 length: 13 amino acids. Trimming at V came to 9 bases and at J to 3 bases, leaving 6 bases not matched to a gene. The CDR3 region is CASLKQGDYGYTF. For the CDR3, the DNA is TGTGCCAGCCTAAAACAGGGGGACTATGGCTACACCTTC.

A few counts support this clonotype. This rearrangement joins TRBV20-1 to TRBJ2-7, with D perhaps matching TRBD2 (6 bases). The V end lost 1 base, the J end lost 4 bases, and 11 bases lay between the germline ends. CDR1 is DFQATT, CDR2 SNEGSKA, per germline (reference sequence). This CDR3 is 13 amino acids long. The CDR3 sequence is CSARGGLRYEQYF. For the CDR3, the DNA is TGCAGTGCTAGAGGGGGACTGCGTTACGAGCAGTACTTC.

This clonotype was seen ten or more times. The CDR3 here is CASSLALAGDHQETQYF. CDR3 bases: TGTGCCAGCAGCTTAGCACTAGCGGGGGATCACCAAGAGACCCAGTACTTC. This chain uses TRBV7-9 with TRBJ2-5, with 11 bases identical to TRBD2. Per germline, CDR1 SEHNR and CDR2 FQNEAQ (reference sequence). This CDR3 contains 17 residues. Trimming cost V 0 bases and J 0 bases; bases outside gene matches: 3.

This chain's CDR3 is CASSFPHGGNEQFF. CDR3 nucleotide sequence: TGTGCCAGCAGTTTTCCCCATGGAGGCAATGAGCAGTTCTTC. V and J are TRBV28 and TRBJ2-1, with D possibly TRBD2 on 5 matching bases. Germline V gives CDR1 MDHEN, CDR2 SYDVKM. This CDR3 has 14 residues. V lost 3 bases and J 6 bases, leaving 12 bases between the germline ends.

This clonotype was picked up a small number of times. The chain has TRBV4-3 and TRBJ2-3; D not certain. Germline-derived CDR1 and CDR2 are LGHNA and YSLEER. The CDR3 has 17 amino acids. The V end was cut by 1 base, the J end by 2 bases, with 16 bases between. As DNA, the CDR3 is TGCGCCAGCAGCCAAGGGCCCTCGCGAATCCACACAGATACGCAGTATTTT. Translating it yields CASSQGPSRIHTDTQYF.

This chain joins TRBV2 and TRBJ2-7; 10 bases agree with TRBD2. The V gene's germline CDR1 is SNHLY and CDR2 FYNNEI. This CDR3 is built from 14 residues. J gave up 4 bases and V 5 bases, and 5 bases lay outside the gene matches. Here the CDR3 DNA reads TGTGCCAGCAGTACTAGCGGGGAGTCGTACGAGCAGTACTTC. Protein product: CASSTSGESYEQYF.

The rearrangement uses TRBV10-3 and TRBJ2-1, with a weak D call TRBD2 (6 bases). The V gene lost 6 bases and the J gene lost 9 bases, with 15 bases spanning the gap. The CDR3 loop spans 13 amino acids. Germline V gene sequence: CDR1 ENHRY, CDR2 SYGVKD. CDR3: CAISPSGVSEQFF. CDR3 nucleotide sequence: TGTGCCATCAGCCCCTCGGGGGTGTCTGAGCAGTTCTTC.

The chain carries TRBV18 and TRBJ1-1; 9 bases agree with TRBD1. From germline, CDR1 is KGHSH and CDR2 LQKENI. Germline trimming cut 3 bases from V and 5 bases from J; bases unmatched to any gene: 7. CDR3 length: 15 amino acids. CDR3 in amino acids: CASSPSGTGRTEAFF. The CDR3 bases are TGTGCCAGCTCACCGTCCGGGACAGGGCGGACTGAAGCTTTCTTT.

This clonotype was seen more than once but under ten times. As DNA, the CDR3 is TGCGCCAGCAGTCATGAACGGGCCCCTGAGGGGGAGACCCAGTACTTC. Protein sequence: CASSHERAPEGETQYF. This chain connects TRBV23-1 to TRBJ2-5, with D perhaps matching TRBD1 or TRBD2 (5 bases each). TRBV23-1 is labeled an ORF, and its function is uncertain. The CDR3 contains 16 residues. The ends were cut back, 3 bases at V and 5 bases at J, with 19 bases in the middle.

The rearrangement links TRBV23-1 to TRBJ1-2; possible D gene TRBD1, 6 bases. TRBV23-1 is placed among ORFs of uncertain function. This CDR3 region has 20 residues. Trimming took 3 bases from V and 6 from J, leaving 32 bases between them. CDR3 in amino acids: CASSQSRTEMKYPIGDGYTF. CDR3 DNA sequence: TGCGCCAGCAGTCAGTCAAGGACAGAAATGAAGTATCCTATCGGCGATGGCTACACCTTC.